Described below is a single T cell receptor beta chain sequence and its context. The antigen it recognizes is unknown. No clone much larger than this one lies a single base away; base qualities are absent. The data derive from a study of control samples from healthy donors and cancer patients (dated by TCRdb to the early 2020s). V is shortened by 2 bases, J by 4 bases, and the region joining them spans 18 bases. CDR1 SGHRS and CDR2 YFSETQ are derived from the germline V gene. The cysteine opens and the phenylalanine closes a CDR3 of 16 amino acids. Only CDR3 DNA remains: 48 bases, in frame from the first base. The protocol used for the library was the immunoSEQ multiplex PCR assay. This immuneACCESS table, as held by TCRdb, lists in-frame sequences with V and J called but not all clones. Of the missing ones, under half trace to an unresolved V gene in checked studies; the others have no known cause. The sample table records about 65,000 clones; 90% of these occur just once. Clones ranked in the top ten supply roughly 1.2% of the sample.

The receptor was isolated from a woman aged 45-65 years with colorectal cancer. Sequencing was carried out using PBMCs. The chain couples TRBV5-1 to TRBJ1-2; no confident D gene assignment can be made. The nucleotide sequence is given as TGCGCCAGCAGCTTTACCGGTGGCGGCAGAATCTATGGCTACACCTTC. It translates as CASSFTGGGRIYGYTF.